These T cell receptor beta chains were read from a single sample in a study of T cells expressing NK-cell markers. From the 5' RACE reads, TCRdb lists one entry per CDR3 protein and no DNA. The sample totals hundreds of thousands of distinct CDR3 sequences; its top ten clones hold roughly 7.2%. Sequencing input: blood T cells: a sorted CD56 or NKG2C T cell subset, CD4+ or CD8+ T cells, or bulk PBMC T cells (not recorded which). Receptor source: a woman between 18 and 75 years old in good health. The CDR3 runs from the conserved cysteine through the conserved F or W.

TRBV7-4,TRBJ2-5,15,CASSEKYRDPETQYF
TRBV6-1,TRBJ2-5,15,CASTIQLGGEETQYF
TRBV28,TRBJ2-7,12,CASVVRGQEQYF
TRBV5-1,TRBJ1-1,15,CASSFDRLLNTEAFF
TRBV12-3/TRBV12-4,TRBJ1-6,15,CASSPEKNPGSPLHF
TRBV7-2,TRBJ2-1,13,CASSLRRANEQFF
TRBV24-1,TRBJ2-3,16,CATSELGTGGTDTQYF
TRBV10-3,TRBJ2-1,15,CAISERLAGGGEQFF
TRBV28,TRBJ2-7,15,CASREPGQGGPEQYF
TRBV15,TRBJ2-7,14,CATSKSPLSYEQYF
TRBV2,TRBJ2-2,14,CASRLGQGTGELFF
TRBV19,TRBJ2-7,14,CASSIGSSPYEQYF
TRBV25-1,TRBJ2-7,13,CASSGKTVLEQYF
TRBV27,TRBJ2-3,11,CASSWDKTLYF
TRBV5-6,TRBJ1-5,17,CASSKRSGSDSNQPQHF
TRBV5-1,TRBJ2-1,13,CASSSTGLNEQFF
TRBV12-3/TRBV12-4,TRBJ2-3,15,CASSGARSYTDTQYF
TRBV7-6,TRBJ1-2,12,CASSSGQGSYTF
TRBV10-3,TRBJ2-1,15,CAISESGVSYNEQFF
TRBV12-3/TRBV12-4,TRBJ1-1,14,CASSLWGAVEAAFF
TRBV7-8,TRBJ2-1,14,CASSLESSDNEQFF
TRBV7-9,TRBJ2-7,13,CASSGLGSYEQYF
TRBV7-3,TRBJ2-1,15,CASSITREGYNEQFF
TRBV5-1,TRBJ2-5,18,CASSGLGTSGRSLETQYF
TRBV12-3/TRBV12-4,TRBJ1-2,14,CASSPSGANYGYTF
TRBV20-1,TRBJ1-1,16,CSARKPRGGGDTEAFF
TRBV5-1,TRBJ2-1,11,CASRLSDEQFF
TRBV12-3/TRBV12-4,TRBJ2-3,13,CASRTRGSDTQYF
TRBV15,TRBJ2-5,14,CATSPTPSRETQYF
TRBV7-3,TRBJ1-3,17,CASSLTSGLDSGNTIYF
TRBV6-2/TRBV6-3,TRBJ1-6,16,CASTRGSSSYNSPLHF
TRBV2,TRBJ2-1,12,CASSEFHNEQFF
TRBV6-2/TRBV6-3,TRBJ2-7,15,CASSYRAGLTYEQYF
TRBV14,TRBJ2-5,15,CASSPDSSSLETQYF
TRBV13,TRBJ2-1,18,CASSNSPGLIFSYNEQFF
TRBV12-3/TRBV12-4,TRBJ2-1,14,CASSRKREGGEQFF
TRBV20-1,TRBJ2-3,11,CSGPKQDTQYF
TRBV7-9,TRBJ1-2,12,CASSQQKYGYTF
TRBV27,TRBJ2-2,15,CASTATVPWGGELFF
TRBV12-3/TRBV12-4,TRBJ1-6,15,CASSQIGIPHSPLHF
TRBV4-3,TRBJ2-1,15,CASSQVGDKYNEQFF
TRBV7-2,TRBJ2-5,13,CASSPTSWETQYF
TRBV6-5,TRBJ2-4,16,CASSYGGGPAKNIQYF
TRBV2,TRBJ1-2,11,CASSSQGTDTF